These 5 T cell receptor beta chains were all obtained from the same sample, sequenced in a study of blood T cells in healthy people across ages. A second 7 to 11 cycle PCR used barcoded and J-beta primers. In TCRdb, the 5' RACE reads were re-called with MiXCR into one record per CDR3 protein. The table lists about 970,000 distinct CDR3 sequences, about 51% of them singletons. Sequencing was done on a sample of blood. The receptor source for this set is a woman aged 55-75 years in good health.

This clonotype showed up just a few times. CDR3 loop: CASSIDSGGPYEQYF. In DNA, the CDR3 is TGCGCCAGCAGCATAGATAGCGGGGGCCCCTACGAGCAGTACTTC. The V gene is TRBV5-1, the J gene TRBJ2-7; 9 bases map to TRBD2. The CDR3 runs 15 residues. Germline-derived CDR1 and CDR2 are SGHRS and YFSETQ. With 4 bases clipped from V and 2 bases from J, the junction kept 7 bases outside the gene matches.

The rearrangement links TRBV28 to TRBJ2-3, with D perhaps matching TRBD2 (6 bases). V gave up 5 bases and J gave up 2 bases, with 14 bases separating them. CDR1 is MDHEN and CDR2 is SYDVKM in the germline V gene. The CDR3 consists of 15 residues. For the CDR3, the DNA is TGTGCCAGCAGTCCCCCACTAGCCATCACAGATACGCAGTATTTT. Encoded protein: CASSPPLAITDTQYF. Filled out from reference TRBV28 and TRBJ2-3, the complete variable domain reads DVKVTQSSRYLVKRTGEKVFLECVQDMDHENMFWYRQDPGLGLRLIYFSYDVKMKEKGDIPEGYSVSREKKERFSLILESASTNQTSMYLCASSPPLAITDTQYFGPGTRLTVL.

V usage is TRBV5-1 and J usage is TRBJ2-7, with a possible D match to TRBD2 (6 bases). V lost 2 bases to trimming and J lost 0 bases, with 21 bases between them. Germline loops: CDR1 SGHRS, CDR2 YFSETQ. The CDR3 is made up of 18 amino acids. The CDR3 loop reads CASSFGGVHSASSYEQYF. As DNA, the CDR3 is TGCGCCAGCAGCTTTGGCGGGGTCCACAGCGCAAGCTCCTACGAGCAGTACTTC.

The chain employs TRBV4-1 and TRBJ2-4; 11 bases align to TRBD1. Trimming took 1 base from V and 5 from J; bases not matched to a gene: 4. The CDR3 spans 16 residues. Germline V CDR1 and CDR2: MGHRA, YSYEKL. In nucleotides, the CDR3 is TGCGCCAGCAGCCAAGGAGGGGGACAGGGGGAAAACATTCAGTACTTC. It specifies CASSQGGGQGENIQYF.

This clonotype turned up a few times. The chain recombines TRBV12-3 or TRBV12-4 with TRBJ2-7, with 10 positions matching TRBD1. J gave up 7 bases and V 3 bases, and 6 bases lay outside the gene matches. The CDR3 is 14 residues long. CDR3 in amino acids: CASSLGTGDEEQYF. The CDR3 DNA reads TGTGCCAGCAGTTTGGGGACAGGGGATGAAGAGCAGTACTTC.